The source of this TCR beta chain is a study of Ad26.COV2.S vaccination and SARS-CoV-2 variants (TCRdb year 2021). Concerning the study at large: Sequencing of the TCRbeta repertoire served to evaluate the specificity and breadth of SARS-CoV-2-reactive T cell receptors following Ad26.COV2.S vaccination. The TCR-sequenced set comprised approximately 32 samples: some 20 Ad26.COV2.S vaccine recipients, 5 placebo recipients and 8 SARS-CoV-2 convalescent individuals.

The intended sense of this specimen's time point label: individuals recovered from natural SARS-CoV-2 infection. The immunoSEQ Assay was the method used to sequence TCRbeta CDR3 regions. After extraction, genomic DNA underwent amplification by bias-controlled multiplex PCR, followed by high-throughput sequencing. The published analysis was carried out like this. To quantify the absolute abundance of every unique TCRbeta CDR3 region, sequences were collapsed and filtered. T cell fraction was estimated by normalization of TCRbeta template counts to usable DNA, with usable DNA being measured through amplification of reference genes present in all nucleated cells. Repertoire TCRs were annotated as SARS-CoV-2-specific by exact matching of V gene, CDR3 amino acid sequence and J gene to a known reactive TCR set. MIRA supplied the reference SARS-CoV-2 TCR set, which was filtered for enrichment in COVID-19-positive ImmuneCODE repertoires so that public or cross-reactive TCRs were removed. Based on the MIRA antigens, annotated TCRs were further analysed at the level of specific ORF or position within ORF. Depth was the summed frequency of annotated unique rearrangements, while breadth was defined as annotated unique rearrangements over total unique productive rearrangements. Two-sided Wilcoxon rank-sum tests were used to compare TCR breadth between groups. This is the immuneACCESS table as TCRdb keeps it, with only in-frame sequences that have V and J called. A part of the clones is gone; compared with another copy, unresolved V genes explain less than half, and the rest is unexplained. That table supplies the V and J calls and clone size; D and trimming were determined from the DNA. For this sample the table gives approximately 340,000 clones, of which about 90% were detected only once. Of the sample, 3.9% is held by the ten largest clones.

For this clone: Its antigen has not been determined. Base-call qualities are not available, and no considerably larger clone is one nucleotide away.

The cysteine opens and the phenylalanine closes a CDR3 of 17 amino acids. The entry retains the CDR3 DNA only, 51 bases that are in frame from base 1. From the germline V gene, CDR1 is SNHLY and CDR2 is FYNNEI. Germline trimming: 11 bases from V, 5 bases from J; junction bases outside gene matches: 21. General study outcomes and caveats: Non-spike TCR breadth was comparable between vaccine and placebo recipients, consistent with the vaccine containing only spike. Substantial breadth of spike-specific CD8+ and CD4+ T cell responses was reported after vaccination. Higher spike-specific TCR breadth was observed in Ad26.COV2.S recipients than in placebo recipients (P = 0.0014). It was noted by the authors that total T cell responses may have been underestimated by the TCR breadth and depth analyses.

The sequence links TRBV2 to TRBJ1-2; the junction holds 9 bases that match TRBD1. The source is a human donor who had recovered from COVID-19. This material consisted of peripheral blood, taken after recovery from COVID-19. The CDR3 corresponds to CAATHPSQGQGLYGYTF. The base sequence is TGTGCCGCAACTCATCCCTCTCAGGGACAGGGATTATATGGCTACACCTTC.